This TCR beta chain was sequenced during a study of blood T cell repertoires in COVID-19. CDR3 size: 16 residues. CDR1 SGDLS and CDR2 YYNGEE come from the germline V gene. The V segment lost 3 bases and the J segment 6 bases; nucleotides outside the gene matches: 4. This clone has just a few counts. Profiled with immunoSEQ multiplex PCR; TCRdb holds only in-frame clones, not every one. Here the sample spans 45,000 to 50,000 clones, around 86% being singletons. This chain connects TRBV9 to TRBJ1-6, with 12 bases lining up with TRBD1. The sequence came from a woman aged 80 or over with COVID-19, enrolled during active disease. The sequenced sample was peripheral blood. CDR3 sequence: CASSGGQGASNSPLHF. CDR3 in DNA: TGTGCCAGCAGCGGGGGACAGGGGGCAAGTAATTCACCCCTCCACTTT.